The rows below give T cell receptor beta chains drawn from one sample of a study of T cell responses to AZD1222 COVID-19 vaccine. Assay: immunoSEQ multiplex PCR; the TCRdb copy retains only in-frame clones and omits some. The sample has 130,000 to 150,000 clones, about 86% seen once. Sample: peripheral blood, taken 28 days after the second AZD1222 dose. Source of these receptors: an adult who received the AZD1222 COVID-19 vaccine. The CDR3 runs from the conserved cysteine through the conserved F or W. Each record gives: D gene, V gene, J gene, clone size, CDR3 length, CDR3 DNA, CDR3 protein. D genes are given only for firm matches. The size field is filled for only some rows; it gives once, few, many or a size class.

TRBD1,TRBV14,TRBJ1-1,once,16,TGTGCCAGCAGCCAAGATCTTGGGACAGGGGGCACTGAAGCTTTCTTT,CASSQDLGTGGTEAFF
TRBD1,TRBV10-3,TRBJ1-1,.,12,TGTGCCATACAGGGGGGGAACACTGAAGCTTTCTTT,CAIQGGNTEAFF
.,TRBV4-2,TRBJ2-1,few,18,TGTGCCAGCAGCCAAGAGGGGGTCGGGCGGAGAAACTACAATGAGCAGTTCTTC,CASSQEGVGRRNYNEQFF
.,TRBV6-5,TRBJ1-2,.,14,TGTGCCAGCAGTCCCTATACGGGTGGTTATGGCTACACCTTC,CASSPYTGGYGYTF
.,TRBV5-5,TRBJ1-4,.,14,TGTGCCAGCAGCTGGGGGTTAACTAATGAAAAACTGTTTTTT,CASSWGLTNEKLFF
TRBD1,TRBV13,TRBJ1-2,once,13,TGTGCCAGCAGCAGCCGGGACAGTCTCGGCTACACCTTC,CASSSRDSLGYTF
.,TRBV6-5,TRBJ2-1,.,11,TGTGCCAGCAGTTACCTTTATGAGCAGTTCTTC,CASSYLYEQFF
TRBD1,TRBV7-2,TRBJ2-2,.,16,TGTGCCAGCAGCTTAGCAGCAGGGGGGAACACCGGGGAGCTGTTTTTT,CASSLAAGGNTGELFF
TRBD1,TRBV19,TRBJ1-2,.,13,TGTGCCAGTGTGGACAGGCCGTTAGGCGGCTACACCTTC,CASVDRPLGGYTF
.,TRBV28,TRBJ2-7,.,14,TGTGCCAGCAATAACAGGGAAAACTTATACGAGCAGTACTTC,CASNNRENLYEQYF
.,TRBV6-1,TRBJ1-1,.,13,TGTGCCAGCAGTGAACCGTATGGACGAGAAGCTTTCTTT,CASSEPYGREAFF
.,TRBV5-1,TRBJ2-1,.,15,TGCGCCAGCAGCTTGGTAAGCGGGCCTTACAATGAGCAGTTCTTC,CASSLVSGPYNEQFF
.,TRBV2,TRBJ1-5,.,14,TGTGCCAGCAAGGAGACGTATAGCAATCAGCCCCAGCATTTT,CASKETYSNQPQHF
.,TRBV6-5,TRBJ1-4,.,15,TGTGCCAGCAGGCTCACCCCTGGAACTAATGAAAAACTGTTTTTT,CASRLTPGTNEKLFF
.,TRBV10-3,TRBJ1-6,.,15,TGTGCCATCAGTGAGTCGGGGCAGGATAATTCACCCCTCCACTTT,CAISESGQDNSPLHF
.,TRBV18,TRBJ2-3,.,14,TGTGCCAGCTCACTAAACAGGGACACAGATACGCAGTATTTT,CASSLNRDTDTQYF
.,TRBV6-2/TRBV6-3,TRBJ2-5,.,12,TGTGCCAGCAGTTATGGCGGAGAGACCCAGTACTTC,CASSYGGETQYF
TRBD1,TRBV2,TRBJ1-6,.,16,TGTGCCAGCAGTTCACCGGGACAGGGCTATAATTCACCCCTCCACTTT,CASSSPGQGYNSPLHF
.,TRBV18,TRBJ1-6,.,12,TGTGCCAGCTCACCACTGAACTCACCCCTCCACTTT,CASSPLNSPLHF
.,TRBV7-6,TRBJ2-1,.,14,TGTGCCAGCAGCTCGCGAAGATTGGGAAATGAGCAGTTCTTC,CASSSRRLGNEQFF
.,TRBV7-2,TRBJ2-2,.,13,TGTGCCAGCAGCTTGCGGCAGGGGTGGGAGCTGTTTTTT,CASSLRQGWELFF
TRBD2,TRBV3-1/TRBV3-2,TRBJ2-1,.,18,TGTGCCAGCAGGGCCACGGGGGGTCGTCTCCTTACCGACAATGAGCAGTTCTTC,CASRATGGRLLTDNEQFF
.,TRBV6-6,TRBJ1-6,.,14,TGTGCCAGCAGTTACACGGACAATAATTCACCCCTCCACTTT,CASSYTDNNSPLHF
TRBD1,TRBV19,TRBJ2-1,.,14,TGTGCCAGTGGGGACAGGTCGGTTTTGGATGAGCAGTTCTTC,CASGDRSVLDEQFF
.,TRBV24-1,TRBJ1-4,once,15,TGTGCCACCAGTGACCGGGCCAGGAGTGGAGAAAAACTGTTTTTT,CATSDRARSGEKLFF
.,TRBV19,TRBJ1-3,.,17,TGTGCCAGTAGTGTTACCCAGGGGATTCTCTCTGGAAACACCATATATTTT,CASSVTQGILSGNTIYF
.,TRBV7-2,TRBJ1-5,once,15,TGTGCCAGCAGCCTCATGACACTTAGCAATCAGCCCCAGCATTTT,CASSLMTLSNQPQHF
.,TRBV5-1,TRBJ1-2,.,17,TGCGCCAGCAGCAAGGACCCGGGTCCTCAAGCCCAGTATGGCTACACCTTC,CASSKDPGPQAQYGYTF
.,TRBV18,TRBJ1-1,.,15,TGTGCCAGCTCACCAACGAGCTCCCTGGGCACTGAAGCTTTCTTT,CASSPTSSLGTEAFF